These 11 T cell receptor beta chains were all obtained from the same sample, sequenced in a study of blood T cell repertoires in COVID-19. The table came from immunoSEQ multiplex PCR; TCRdb's copy has only in-frame clones and leaves some out. The sample has more than 95,000 clones, around 83% seen once. The sequenced material came from peripheral blood. The origin of the receptors is a woman of 80 years or more with COVID-19, enrolled during active disease.

The V gene is TRBV19, the J gene TRBJ2-1, with TRBD1 matching over 7 bases. The V gene end was trimmed by 3 bases and the J gene end by 5 bases; junction bases not matched to a gene: 4. Per the germline V gene, CDR1 is LNHDA and CDR2 is SQIVND (reference sequence). CDR3 length: 14 amino acids. CDR3: CASSIRGGHNEQFF. The CDR3 nucleotides are TGTGCCAGTAGTATCCGAGGGGGCCACAATGAGCAGTTCTTC.

This clone turned up a few times. CDR3 loop: CASSRLAGREQYF. For the CDR3, the DNA is TGTGCCAGCAGCCGTCTAGCGGGACGGGAGCAGTACTTC. The chain couples TRBV7-9 to TRBJ2-7; 9 positions match TRBD2. With 5 bases clipped from V and 7 bases from J, the junction kept 6 bases outside the gene matches. The CDR3 has 13 residues. Germline values: CDR1 SEHNR, CDR2 FQNEAQ (reference sequence).

V and J are TRBV7-2 and TRBJ2-3, with TRBD2 matching over 8 bases. This CDR3 contains 16 residues. Losses at the gene ends were 5 bases for V and 2 bases for J; bases not matched to a gene: 9. CDR1 and CDR2 from the germline V gene are SGHTA and FQGNSA. The CDR3 spells CASSRLAREVTDTQYF. The CDR3 nucleotides are TGTGCCAGCAGCCGCCTTGCGCGGGAGGTCACAGATACGCAGTATTTT. The full variable domain, rest sourced from reference TRBV7-2 and TRBJ2-3, is GAGVSQSPSNKVTEKGKDVELRCDPISGHTALYWYRQSLGQGLEFLIYFQGNSAPDKSGLPSDRFSAERTGGSVSTLTIQRTQQEDSAVYLCASSRLAREVTDTQYFGPGTRLTVL.

V is TRBV7-2 and J is TRBJ2-6; 12 nucleotides line up with TRBD1. Germline CDR1 and CDR2: SGHTA and FQGNSA. J gave up 0 bases and V 4 bases, and 7 bases lay outside the gene matches. This CDR3 spans 19 amino acids. The CDR3 sequence is CASSSPPGQGASGANVLTF. CDR3 in DNA: TGTGCCAGCAGCTCCCCGCCGGGACAGGGGGCCTCTGGGGCCAACGTCCTGACTTTC.

CDR3 DNA: TGTGCCAGCAGTGACAGAACTGGGGCCAACGTCCTGACTTTC. It specifies CASSDRTGANVLTF. V and J are TRBV3-1 (or the pseudogene TRBV3-2) and TRBJ2-6, with TRBD1 as a possible D gene (5 bases). The CDR3 is 14 residues long. The V gene lost 6 bases and the J gene lost 2 bases, with 8 bases spanning the gap. The germline V gene has CDR1 LGHDT and CDR2 YNNKEL (reference sequence).

The chain carries TRBV7-2 and TRBJ2-4; 10 bases line up with TRBD2. The CDR3 covers 19 residues. The ends lost 2 bases at V and 8 bases at J; junction bases unmatched: 18. Per germline, CDR1 SGHTA and CDR2 FQGNSA. The CDR3 DNA reads as TGTGCCAGCAGCTTACTTGGGGAACCTAGCGGGAGATCGCGCTACATTCAGTACTTC. Its protein is CASSLLGEPSGRSRYIQYF.

V and J are TRBV3-1 (or the pseudogene TRBV3-2) and TRBJ2-7, with D possibly being TRBD1 (5 bases). This CDR3 comprises 16 residues. V dropped 4 bases and J dropped 6 bases, with 22 bases sitting between them. Germline V lookup: CDR1 LGHDT, CDR2 YNNKEL (reference sequence). CDR3 loop: CASSPQELDIWGEQYF. The DNA for the CDR3 is TGTGCCAGCAGCCCTCAAGAATTGGACATCTGGGGCGAGCAGTACTTC.

The chain combines TRBV28 with TRBJ2-3; TRBD1 matches at 11 bases. The CDR3 totals 15 residues. Trimming took 4 bases from V and 5 from J; bases not matched to a gene: 5. Germline-derived CDR1 and CDR2 are MDHEN and SYDVKM. The CDR3 bases are TGTGCCAGCAGTTCACCGGGACAGGGGGGAGATACGCAGTATTTT. It is translated as CASSSPGQGGDTQYF.

The rearrangement links TRBV7-9 to TRBJ2-5, with D perhaps matching TRBD1 (5 bases). Germline V gene lookup returns CDR1 SEHNR and CDR2 FQNEAQ (reference sequence). Trimming took off 5 bases at V and 1 base at J, with 14 bases between the two ends. CDR3 length: 15 residues. The CDR3 DNA sequence: TGTGCCAGCAGCCCAGGGCTAGTGACCCAAGAGACCCAGTACTTC. Translated, it gives CASSPGLVTQETQYF.

This chain links TRBV9 with TRBJ1-1; the match to TRBD1 covers 9 bases. CDR1 and CDR2 from the germline V gene are SGDLS and YYNGEE. This CDR3 contains 15 residues. The V segment lost 1 base and the J segment 7 bases; nucleotides outside the gene matches: 8. The CDR3 DNA reads TGTGCCAGCAGCGTATCCACAGGGGGCCGCTTTGAAGCTTTCTTT. Translating it yields CASSVSTGGRFEAFF.

The V gene is TRBV28, the J gene TRBJ2-1, with D perhaps matching TRBD2 (5 bases). The CDR3 has 11 residues. Looked up from germline, CDR1 is MDHEN and CDR2 is SYDVKM. V was cut by 5 bases and J by 12 bases, with 11 bases left in between. The chain's CDR3 is CASSPGVRQFF. CDR3 in DNA: TGTGCCAGCAGTCCCGGGGTTCGGCAGTTCTTC.